This T cell receptor beta chain was documented in a study of T cell responses to AZD1222 COVID-19 vaccine. The length of the CDR3 is 15 residues. Germline loops: CDR1 MDHEN, CDR2 SYDVKM. The V gene end was trimmed by 5 bases and the J gene end by 4 bases; junction bases not matched to a gene: 4. Libraries were prepared by immunoSEQ multiplex PCR; TCRdb keeps only in-frame clonotypes and omits some of them. The table includes about 75,000 clones, approximately 90% detected once. Study findings and constraints: Repertoire samples came only from after the peak T cell response. Regions 160-218 and 743-854 dominated among vaccine-associated CD4 TCRs spanning spike. As reported, nearly half of all spike-specific TCRs target variant regions that are unmutated. A mostly white British donor set with more females was recruited, and clonal diversity was possibly underestimated.

As for this clone: As yet, its antigen is unknown.

The sequencing here drew on peripheral blood, taken 28 days after the second dose of the MenACWY control vaccine. The source of this sequence is an adult who received the MenACWY meningococcal vaccine as a control. V gene TRBV28 combines with J gene TRBJ2-1, with 11 bases aligning to TRBD1. The CDR3 spells CASSLDRGLYNEQFF. As DNA, the CDR3 is TGTGCCAGCAGTCTGGACAGGGGGCTTTACAATGAGCAGTTCTTC.